This T cell receptor (beta chain) was identified during a study of cytomegalovirus exposure and HLA in healthy donors. V lost 10 bases and J 0 bases, leaving 16 bases between the germline ends. Germline-derived CDR1 and CDR2 are LNHDA and SQIVND (reference sequence). The CDR3 totals 15 residues. The PCR was carried out with 60 Vbeta primers and 13 Jbeta primers. Assay: immunoSEQ multiplex PCR; the TCRdb copy retains only in-frame clones and omits some. The sample consists of about 130,000 clones, roughly 88% of them appearing once. Sequencing was done on a sample of PBMCs. The sequence derives from a boy aged 5-17 years in good health and CMV-seronegative. V and J are TRBV19 and TRBJ1-3; no clear D. The CDR3 DNA is TGTGCCAACCTTCCCCCAGTGATCTCTGGAAACACCATATATTTT. It yields the protein CANLPPVISGNTIYF. Full variable domain (rest looked up from reference TRBV19 and TRBJ1-3): DGGITQSPKYLFRKEGQNVTLSCEQNLNHDAMYWYRQDPGQGLRLIYYSQIVNDFQKGDIAEGYSVSREKKESFPLTVTSAQKNPTAFYLCANLPPVISGNTIYFGEGSWLTVV.